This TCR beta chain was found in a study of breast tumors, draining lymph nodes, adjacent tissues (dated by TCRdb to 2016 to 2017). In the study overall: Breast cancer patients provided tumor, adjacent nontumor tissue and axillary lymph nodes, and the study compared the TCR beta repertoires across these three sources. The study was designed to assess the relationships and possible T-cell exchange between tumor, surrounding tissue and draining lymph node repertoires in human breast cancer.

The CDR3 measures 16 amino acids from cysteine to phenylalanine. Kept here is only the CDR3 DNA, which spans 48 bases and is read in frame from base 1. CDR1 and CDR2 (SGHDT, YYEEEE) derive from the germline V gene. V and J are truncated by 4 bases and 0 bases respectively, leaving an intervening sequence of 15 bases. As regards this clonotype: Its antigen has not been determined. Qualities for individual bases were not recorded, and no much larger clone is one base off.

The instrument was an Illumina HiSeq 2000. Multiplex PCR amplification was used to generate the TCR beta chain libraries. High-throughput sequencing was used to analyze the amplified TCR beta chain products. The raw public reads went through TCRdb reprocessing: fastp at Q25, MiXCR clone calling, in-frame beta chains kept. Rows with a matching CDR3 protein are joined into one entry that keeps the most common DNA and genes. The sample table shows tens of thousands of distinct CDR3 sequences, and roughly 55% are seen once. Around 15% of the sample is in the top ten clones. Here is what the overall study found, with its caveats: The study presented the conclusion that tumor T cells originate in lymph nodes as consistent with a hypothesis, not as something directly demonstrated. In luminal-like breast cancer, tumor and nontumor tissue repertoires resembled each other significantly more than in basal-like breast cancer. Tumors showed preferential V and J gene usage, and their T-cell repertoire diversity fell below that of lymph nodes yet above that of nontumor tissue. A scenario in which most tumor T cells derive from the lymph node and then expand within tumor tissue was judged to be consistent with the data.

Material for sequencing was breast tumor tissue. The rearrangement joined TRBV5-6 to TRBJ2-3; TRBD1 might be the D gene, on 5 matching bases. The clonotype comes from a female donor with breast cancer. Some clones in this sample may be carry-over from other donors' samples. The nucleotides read TGTGCCAGCAGCCGCGCTAGGCAGGGAAGCACAGATACGCAGTATTTT. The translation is CASSRARQGSTDTQYF.